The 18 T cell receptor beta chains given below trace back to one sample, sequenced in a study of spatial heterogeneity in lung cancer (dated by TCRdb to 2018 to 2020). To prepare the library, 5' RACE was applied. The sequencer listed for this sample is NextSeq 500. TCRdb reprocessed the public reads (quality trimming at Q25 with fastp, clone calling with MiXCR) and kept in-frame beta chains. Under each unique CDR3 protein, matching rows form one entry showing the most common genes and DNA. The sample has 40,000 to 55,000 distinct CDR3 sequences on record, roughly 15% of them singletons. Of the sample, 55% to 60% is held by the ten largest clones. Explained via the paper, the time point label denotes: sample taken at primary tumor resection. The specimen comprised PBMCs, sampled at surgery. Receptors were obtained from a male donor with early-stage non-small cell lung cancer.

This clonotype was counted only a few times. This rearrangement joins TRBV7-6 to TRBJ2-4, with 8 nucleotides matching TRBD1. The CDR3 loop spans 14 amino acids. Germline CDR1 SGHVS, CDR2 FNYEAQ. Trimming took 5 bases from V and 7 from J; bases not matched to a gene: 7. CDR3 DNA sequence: TGTGCCAGCAGCCCGGGGACAGGTGGGAACATTCAGTACTTC. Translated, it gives CASSPGTGGNIQYF.

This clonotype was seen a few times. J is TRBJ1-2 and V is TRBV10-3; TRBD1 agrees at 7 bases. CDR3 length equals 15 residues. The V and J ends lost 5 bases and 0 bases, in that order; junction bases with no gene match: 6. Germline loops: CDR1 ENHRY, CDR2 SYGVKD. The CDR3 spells CAISTGTEANYGYTF. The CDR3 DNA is TGTGCCATCAGTACCGGGACAGAAGCTAACTATGGCTACACCTTC.

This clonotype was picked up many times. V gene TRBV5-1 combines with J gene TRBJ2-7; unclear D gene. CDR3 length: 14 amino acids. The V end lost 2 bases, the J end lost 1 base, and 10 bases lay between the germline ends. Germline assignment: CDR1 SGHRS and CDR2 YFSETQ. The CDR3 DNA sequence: TGCGCCAGCAGCTTAATATTGGGATCCTACGAGCAGTACTTC. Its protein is CASSLILGSYEQYF.

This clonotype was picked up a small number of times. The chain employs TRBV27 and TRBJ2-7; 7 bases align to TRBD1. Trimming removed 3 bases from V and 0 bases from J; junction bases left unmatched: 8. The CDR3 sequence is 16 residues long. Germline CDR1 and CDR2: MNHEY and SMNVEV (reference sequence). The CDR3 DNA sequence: TGTGCCAGCAGTTTGACCAGACAGGGACCCTCCTACGAGCAGTACTTC. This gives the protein CASSLTRQGPSYEQYF.

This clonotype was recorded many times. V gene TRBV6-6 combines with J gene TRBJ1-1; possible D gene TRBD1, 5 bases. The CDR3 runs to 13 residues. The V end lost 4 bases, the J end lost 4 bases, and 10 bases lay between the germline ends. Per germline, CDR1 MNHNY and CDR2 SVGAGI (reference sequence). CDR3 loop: CASSSGTGTEAFF. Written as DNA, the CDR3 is TGTGCCAGCAGTTCCGGGACGGGCACTGAAGCTTTCTTT.

CDR3: CASSLPRGSEQYF. CDR3 nucleotides: TGTGCCAGCAGCTTGCCCAGGGGGTCAGAGCAGTACTTC. The V gene is TRBV5-6, the J gene TRBJ2-7; TRBD1 agrees at 7 bases. In germline, CDR1 is SGHDT, CDR2 YYEEEE. Trimming cost V 1 base and J 7 bases; bases outside gene matches: 5. The CDR3 extends over 13 amino acids.

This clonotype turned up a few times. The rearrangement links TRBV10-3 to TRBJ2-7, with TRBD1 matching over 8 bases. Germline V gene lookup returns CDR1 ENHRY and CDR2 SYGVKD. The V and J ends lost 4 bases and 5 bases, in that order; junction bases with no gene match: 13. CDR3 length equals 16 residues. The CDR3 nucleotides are TGTGCCATCAGTGGCGGACCCGTTGACAGGGGCGACGAGCAGTACTTC. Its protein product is CAISGGPVDRGDEQYF.

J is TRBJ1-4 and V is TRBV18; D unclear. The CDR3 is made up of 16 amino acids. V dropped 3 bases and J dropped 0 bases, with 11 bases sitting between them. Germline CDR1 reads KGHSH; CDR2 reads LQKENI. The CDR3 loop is CASSPQTRATNEKLFF. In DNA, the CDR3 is TGTGCCAGCTCACCTCAGACCCGAGCAACTAATGAAAAACTGTTTTTT. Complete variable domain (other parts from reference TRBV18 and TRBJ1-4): NAGVMQNPRHLVRRRGQEARLRCSPMKGHSHVYWYRQLPEEGLKFMVYLQKENIIDESGMPKERFSAEFPKEGPSILRIQQVVRGDSAAYFCASSPQTRATNEKLFFGSGTQLSVL.

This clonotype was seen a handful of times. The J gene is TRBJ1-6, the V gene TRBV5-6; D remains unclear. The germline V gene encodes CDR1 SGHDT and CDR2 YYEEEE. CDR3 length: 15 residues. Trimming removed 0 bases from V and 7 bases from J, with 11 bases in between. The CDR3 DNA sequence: TGTGCCAGCAGCTTGGAACGGGCAAAGAATTCACCCCTCCACTTT. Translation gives CASSLERAKNSPLHF.

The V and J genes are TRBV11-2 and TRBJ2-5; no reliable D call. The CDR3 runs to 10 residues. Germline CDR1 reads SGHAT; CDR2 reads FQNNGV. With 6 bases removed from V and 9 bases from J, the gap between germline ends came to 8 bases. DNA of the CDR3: TGTGCCAGCAGTTCGGTGGCCCAGTACTTC. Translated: CASSSVAQYF.

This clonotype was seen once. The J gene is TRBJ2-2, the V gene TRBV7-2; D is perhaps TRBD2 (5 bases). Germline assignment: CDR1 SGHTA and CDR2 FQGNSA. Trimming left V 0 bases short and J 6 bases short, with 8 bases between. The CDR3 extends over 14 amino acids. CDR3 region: CASSLAGAPGELFF. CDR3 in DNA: TGTGCCAGCAGCTTAGCGGGAGCCCCCGGGGAGCTGTTTTTT.

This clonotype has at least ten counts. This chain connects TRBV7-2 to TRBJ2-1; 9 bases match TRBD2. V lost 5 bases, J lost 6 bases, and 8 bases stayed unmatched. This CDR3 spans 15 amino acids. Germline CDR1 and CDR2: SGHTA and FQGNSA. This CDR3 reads CASSLAGGTFNEQFF. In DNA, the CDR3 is TGTGCCAGCAGCCTCGCGGGGGGGACCTTCAATGAGCAGTTCTTC. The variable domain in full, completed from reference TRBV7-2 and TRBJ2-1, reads GAGVSQSPSNKVTEKGKDVELRCDPISGHTALYWYRQSLGQGLEFLIYFQGNSAPDKSGLPSDRFSAERTGGSVSTLTIQRTQQEDSAVYLCASSLAGGTFNEQFFGPGTRLTVL.

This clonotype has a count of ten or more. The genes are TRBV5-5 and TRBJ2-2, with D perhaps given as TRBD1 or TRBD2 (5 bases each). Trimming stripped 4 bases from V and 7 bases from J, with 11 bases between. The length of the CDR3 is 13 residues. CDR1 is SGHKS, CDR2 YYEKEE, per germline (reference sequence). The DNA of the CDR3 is TGTGCCAGCAGCGGGACCCTCGGCGGGGAGCTGTTTTTT. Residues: CASSGTLGGELFF.

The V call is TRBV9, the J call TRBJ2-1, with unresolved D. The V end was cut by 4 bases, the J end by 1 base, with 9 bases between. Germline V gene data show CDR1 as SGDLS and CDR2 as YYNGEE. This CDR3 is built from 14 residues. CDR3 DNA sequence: TGTGCCAGCAGCCCCCCCGTTTCCTACAATGAGCAGTTCTTC. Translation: CASSPPVSYNEQFF.

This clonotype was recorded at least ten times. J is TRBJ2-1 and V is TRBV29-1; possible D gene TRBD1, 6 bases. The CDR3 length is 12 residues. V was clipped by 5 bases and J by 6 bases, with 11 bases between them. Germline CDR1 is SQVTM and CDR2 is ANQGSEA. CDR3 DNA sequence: TGCAGCGTTATGGGCAGGGGCAATGAGCAGTTCTTC. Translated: CSVMGRGNEQFF.

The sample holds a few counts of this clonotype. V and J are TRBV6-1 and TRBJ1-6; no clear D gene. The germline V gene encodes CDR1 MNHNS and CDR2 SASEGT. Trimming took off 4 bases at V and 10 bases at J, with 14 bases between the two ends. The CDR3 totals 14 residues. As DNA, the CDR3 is TGTGCCAGCAGTGGTGGGAGGGTAGGGTCACCCCTCCACTTT. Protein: CASSGGRVGSPLHF.

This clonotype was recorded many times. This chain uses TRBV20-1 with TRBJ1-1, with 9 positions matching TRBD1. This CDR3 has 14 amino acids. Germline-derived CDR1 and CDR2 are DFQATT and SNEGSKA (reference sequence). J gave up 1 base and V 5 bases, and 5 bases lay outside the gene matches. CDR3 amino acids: CSAGTGFENTEAFF. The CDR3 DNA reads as TGCAGTGCTGGGACAGGGTTTGAGAACACTGAAGCTTTCTTT.

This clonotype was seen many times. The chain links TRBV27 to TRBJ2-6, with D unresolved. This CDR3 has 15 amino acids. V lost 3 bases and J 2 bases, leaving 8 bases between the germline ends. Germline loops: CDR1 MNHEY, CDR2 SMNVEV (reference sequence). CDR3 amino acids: CASSFLQAGANVLTF. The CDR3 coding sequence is TGTGCCAGCAGTTTTTTGCAGGCTGGGGCCAACGTCCTGACTTTC.